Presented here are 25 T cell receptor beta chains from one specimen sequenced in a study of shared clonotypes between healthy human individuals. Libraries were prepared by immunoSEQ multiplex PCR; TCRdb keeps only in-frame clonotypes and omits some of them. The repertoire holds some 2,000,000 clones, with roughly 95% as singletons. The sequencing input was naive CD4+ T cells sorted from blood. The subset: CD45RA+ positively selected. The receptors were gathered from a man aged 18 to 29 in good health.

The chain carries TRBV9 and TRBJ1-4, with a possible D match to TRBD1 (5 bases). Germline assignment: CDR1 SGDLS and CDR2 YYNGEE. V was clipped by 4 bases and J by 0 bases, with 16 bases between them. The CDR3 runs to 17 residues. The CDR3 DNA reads TGTGCCAGCAGCCCTCCGGGACCCGGTGCAACTAATGAAAAACTGTTTTTT. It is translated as CASSPPGPGATNEKLFF. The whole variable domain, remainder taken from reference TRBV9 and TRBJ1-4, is DSGVTQTPKHLITATGQRVTLRCSPRSGDLSVYWYQQSLDQGLQFLIQYYNGEERAKGNILERFSAQQFPDLHSELNLSSLELGDSALYFCASSPPGPGATNEKLFFGSGTQLSVL.

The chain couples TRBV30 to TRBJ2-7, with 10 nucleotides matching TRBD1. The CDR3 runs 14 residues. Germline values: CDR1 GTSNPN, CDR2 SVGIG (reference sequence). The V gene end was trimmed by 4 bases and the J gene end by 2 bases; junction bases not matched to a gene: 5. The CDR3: CAWTGQGKTYEQYF. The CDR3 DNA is TGTGCCTGGACGGGACAGGGGAAAACCTACGAGCAGTACTTC.

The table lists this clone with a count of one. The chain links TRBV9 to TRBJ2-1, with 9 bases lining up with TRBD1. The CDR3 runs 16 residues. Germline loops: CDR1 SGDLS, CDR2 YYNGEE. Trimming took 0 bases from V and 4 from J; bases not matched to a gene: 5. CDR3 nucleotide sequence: TGTGCCAGCAGCGTAGCCGGGACAGGGTTATACAATGAGCAGTTCTTC. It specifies CASSVAGTGLYNEQFF.

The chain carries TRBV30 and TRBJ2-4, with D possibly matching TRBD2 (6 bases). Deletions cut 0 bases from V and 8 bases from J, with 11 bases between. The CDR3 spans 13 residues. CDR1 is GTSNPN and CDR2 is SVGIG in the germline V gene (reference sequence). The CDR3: CAWSVQPGDIQYF. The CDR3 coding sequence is TGTGCCTGGAGTGTACAACCGGGGGACATTCAGTACTTC.

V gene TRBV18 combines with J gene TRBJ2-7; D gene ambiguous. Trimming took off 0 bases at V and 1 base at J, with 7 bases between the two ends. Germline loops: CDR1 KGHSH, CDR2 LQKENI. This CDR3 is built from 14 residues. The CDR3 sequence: CASSPPGKSYEQYF. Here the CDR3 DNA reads TGTGCCAGCTCACCACCAGGGAAATCCTACGAGCAGTACTTC.

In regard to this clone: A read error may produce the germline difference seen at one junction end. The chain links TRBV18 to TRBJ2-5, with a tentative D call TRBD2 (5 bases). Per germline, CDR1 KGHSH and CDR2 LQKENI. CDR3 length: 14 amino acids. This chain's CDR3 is CASSPLEAGETQYF. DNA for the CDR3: TGTGCCAGCTCTCCACTAGAGGCTGGCGAGACCCAGTACTTC.

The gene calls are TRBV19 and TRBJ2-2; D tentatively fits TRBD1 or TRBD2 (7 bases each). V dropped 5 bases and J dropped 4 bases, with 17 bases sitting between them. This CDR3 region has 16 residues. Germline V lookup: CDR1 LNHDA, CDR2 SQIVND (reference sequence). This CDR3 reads CASSSPTGRGTGELFF. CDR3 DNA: TGTGCCAGTAGTTCCCCGACAGGGAGGGGCACCGGGGAGCTGTTTTTT.

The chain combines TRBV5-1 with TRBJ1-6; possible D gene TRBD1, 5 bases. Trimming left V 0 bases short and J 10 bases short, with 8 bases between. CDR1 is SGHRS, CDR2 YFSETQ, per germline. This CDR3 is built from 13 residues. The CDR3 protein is CASSLVGLSPLHF. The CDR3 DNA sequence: TGCGCCAGCAGCTTGGTGGGGCTGTCACCCCTCCACTTT.

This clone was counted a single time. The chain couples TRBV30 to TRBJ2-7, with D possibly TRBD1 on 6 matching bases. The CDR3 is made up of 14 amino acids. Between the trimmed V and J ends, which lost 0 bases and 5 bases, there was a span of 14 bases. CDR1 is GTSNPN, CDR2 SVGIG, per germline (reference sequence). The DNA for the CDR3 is TGTGCCTGGAGTGTCTGGCAGGGGAAGGACGAGCAGTACTTC. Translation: CAWSVWQGKDEQYF.

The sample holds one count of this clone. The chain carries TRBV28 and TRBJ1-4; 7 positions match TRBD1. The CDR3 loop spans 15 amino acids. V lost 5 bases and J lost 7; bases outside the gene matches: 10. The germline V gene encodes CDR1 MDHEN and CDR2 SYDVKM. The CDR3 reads CASSPWTGAGEKLFF. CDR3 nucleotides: TGTGCCAGCAGTCCCTGGACAGGCGCGGGTGAAAAACTGTTTTTT.

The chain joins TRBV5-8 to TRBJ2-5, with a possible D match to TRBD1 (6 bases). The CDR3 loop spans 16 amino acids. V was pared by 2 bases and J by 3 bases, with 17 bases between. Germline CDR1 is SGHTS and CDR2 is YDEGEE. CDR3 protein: CASSFLRGTLEETQYF. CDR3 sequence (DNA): TGTGCCAGCAGCTTCCTCAGGGGAACCTTAGAAGAGACCCAGTACTTC.

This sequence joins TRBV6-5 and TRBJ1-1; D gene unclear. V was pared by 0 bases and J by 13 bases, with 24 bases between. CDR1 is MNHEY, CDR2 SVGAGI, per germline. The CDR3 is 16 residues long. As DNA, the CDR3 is TGTGCCAGCAGTTACTCTTCGTCCGGTCTGATGAGCGTCGATTTCTTT. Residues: CASSYSSSGLMSVDFF.

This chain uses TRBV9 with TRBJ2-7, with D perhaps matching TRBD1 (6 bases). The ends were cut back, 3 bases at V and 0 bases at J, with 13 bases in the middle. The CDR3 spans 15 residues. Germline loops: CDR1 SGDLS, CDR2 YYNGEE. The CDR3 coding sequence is TGTGCCAGCAGCGAACAGGGCCTAAGCTCCTACGAGCAGTACTTC. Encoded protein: CASSEQGLSSYEQYF.

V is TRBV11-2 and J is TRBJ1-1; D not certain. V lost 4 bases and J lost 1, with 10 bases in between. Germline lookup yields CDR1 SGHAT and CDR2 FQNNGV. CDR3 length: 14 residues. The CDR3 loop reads CASSSVKGNTEAFF. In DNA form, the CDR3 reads TGTGCCAGCAGCTCCGTAAAGGGGAACACTGAAGCTTTCTTT.

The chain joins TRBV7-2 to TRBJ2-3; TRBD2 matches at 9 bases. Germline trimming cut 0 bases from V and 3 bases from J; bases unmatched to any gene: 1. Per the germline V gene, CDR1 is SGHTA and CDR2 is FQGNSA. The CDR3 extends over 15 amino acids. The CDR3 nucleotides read TGTGCCAGCAGCTTAGCTAGCGGGAGAACAGATACGCAGTATTTT. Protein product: CASSLASGRTDTQYF.

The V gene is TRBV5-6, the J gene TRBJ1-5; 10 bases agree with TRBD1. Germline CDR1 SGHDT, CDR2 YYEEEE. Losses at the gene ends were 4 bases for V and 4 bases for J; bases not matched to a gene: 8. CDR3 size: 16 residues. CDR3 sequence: CASSGGTGERNQPQHF. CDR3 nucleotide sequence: TGTGCCAGCAGCGGCGGGACAGGGGAGAGGAATCAGCCCCAGCATTTT. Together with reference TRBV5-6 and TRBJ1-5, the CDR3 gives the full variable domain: DAGVTQSPTHLIKTRGQQVTLRCSPKSGHDTVSWYQQALGQGPQFIFQYYEEEERQRGNFPDRFSGHQFPNYSSELNVNALLLGDSALYLCASSGGTGERNQPQHFGDGTRLSIL.

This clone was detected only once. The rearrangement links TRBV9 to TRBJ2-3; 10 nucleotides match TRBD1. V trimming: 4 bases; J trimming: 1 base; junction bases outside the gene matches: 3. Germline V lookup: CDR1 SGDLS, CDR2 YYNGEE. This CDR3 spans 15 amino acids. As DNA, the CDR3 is TGTGCCAGCAGCCTCGGACAGGGGGGCACAGATACGCAGTATTTT. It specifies CASSLGQGGTDTQYF.

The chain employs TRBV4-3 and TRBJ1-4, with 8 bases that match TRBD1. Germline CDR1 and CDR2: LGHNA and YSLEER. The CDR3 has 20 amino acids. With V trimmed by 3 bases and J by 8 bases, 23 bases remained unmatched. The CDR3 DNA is TGCGCCAGCAGCCACGCGTATGGCCAGGGGGCTCTTCTTCTCTACGAAAAACTGTTTTTT. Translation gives CASSHAYGQGALLLYEKLFF.

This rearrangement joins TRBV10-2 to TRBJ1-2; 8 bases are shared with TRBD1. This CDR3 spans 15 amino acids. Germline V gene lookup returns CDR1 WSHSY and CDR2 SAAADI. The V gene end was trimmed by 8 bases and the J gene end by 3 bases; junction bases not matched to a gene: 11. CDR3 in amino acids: CASSRTGTDYYGYTF. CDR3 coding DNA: TGCGCCAGCTCGCGGACAGGGACCGATTACTATGGCTACACCTTC.

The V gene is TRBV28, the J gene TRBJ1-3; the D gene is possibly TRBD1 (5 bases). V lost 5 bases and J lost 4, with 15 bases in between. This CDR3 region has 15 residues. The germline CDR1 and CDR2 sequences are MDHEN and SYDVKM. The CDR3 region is CASSPYGTPGNTIYF. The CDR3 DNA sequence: TGTGCCAGCAGTCCTTACGGGACTCCGGGAAACACCATATATTTT. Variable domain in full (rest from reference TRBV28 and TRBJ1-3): DVKVTQSSRYLVKRTGEKVFLECVQDMDHENMFWYRQDPGLGLRLIYFSYDVKMKEKGDIPEGYSVSREKKERFSLILESASTNQTSMYLCASSPYGTPGNTIYFGEGSWLTVV.

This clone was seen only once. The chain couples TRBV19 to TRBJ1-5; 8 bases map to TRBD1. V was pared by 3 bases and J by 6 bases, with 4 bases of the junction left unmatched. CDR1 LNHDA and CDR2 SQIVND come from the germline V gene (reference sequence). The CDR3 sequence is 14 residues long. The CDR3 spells CASSIQGAGQPQHF. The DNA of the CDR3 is TGTGCCAGTAGTATTCAGGGGGCCGGTCAGCCCCAGCATTTT. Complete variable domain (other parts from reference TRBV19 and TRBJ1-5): DGGITQSPKYLFRKEGQNVTLSCEQNLNHDAMYWYRQDPGQGLRLIYYSQIVNDFQKGDIAEGYSVSREKKESFPLTVTSAQKNPTAFYLCASSIQGAGQPQHFGDGTRLSIL.

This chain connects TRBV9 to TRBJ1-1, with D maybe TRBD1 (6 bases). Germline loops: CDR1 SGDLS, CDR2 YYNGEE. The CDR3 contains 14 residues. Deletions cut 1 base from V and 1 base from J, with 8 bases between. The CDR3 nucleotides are TGTGCCAGCAGCGTATCGGGACAGAACACTGAAGCTTTCTTT. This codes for CASSVSGQNTEAFF.

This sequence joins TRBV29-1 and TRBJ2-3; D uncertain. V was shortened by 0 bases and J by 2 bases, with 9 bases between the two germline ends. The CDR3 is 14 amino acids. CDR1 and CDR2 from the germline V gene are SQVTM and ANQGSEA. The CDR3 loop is CSVEEGTHTDTQYF. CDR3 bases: TGCAGCGTTGAAGAGGGCACTCACACAGATACGCAGTATTTT.

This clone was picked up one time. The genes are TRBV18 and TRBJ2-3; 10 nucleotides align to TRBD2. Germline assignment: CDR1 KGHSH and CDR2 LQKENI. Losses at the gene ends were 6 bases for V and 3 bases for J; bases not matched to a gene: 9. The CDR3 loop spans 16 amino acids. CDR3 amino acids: CASSLEVAGGTDTQYF. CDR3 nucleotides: TGTGCCAGCTCCCTCGAGGTAGCGGGGGGTACAGATACGCAGTATTTT.

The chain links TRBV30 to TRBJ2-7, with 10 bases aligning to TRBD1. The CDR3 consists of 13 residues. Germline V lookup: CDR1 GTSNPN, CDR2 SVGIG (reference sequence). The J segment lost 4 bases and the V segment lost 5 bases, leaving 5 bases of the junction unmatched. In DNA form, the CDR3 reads TGTGCCTGGGATGGACAGGGGGTATACGAGCAGTACTTC. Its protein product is CAWDGQGVYEQYF.